The clone carrying this T cell receptor beta chain appeared a few times. One entry per CDR3 protein results from TCRdb running MiXCR on the multiplex PCR reads. The repertoire holds 20,000 to 25,000 distinct CDR3 sequences, with 68% as singletons. The CDR3 has 13 amino acids. Per germline, CDR1 SGHAT and CDR2 FQNNGV. Between the trimmed V and J ends, which lost 0 bases and 7 bases, there was a span of 9 bases. This sample stems from a study of breast tumors, draining lymph nodes, adjacent tissues. The source is a female donor with breast cancer. Some clones in this sample may be carry-over from other donors' samples. The sequencing input was tumor-adjacent breast tissue. The chain combines TRBV11-2 with TRBJ2-5; possible D gene TRBD2, 5 bases. This CDR3 reads CASSLDRGWTQYF. CDR3 nucleotides: TGTGCCAGCAGCTTAGATAGAGGGTGGACCCAGTACTTC.